The clone carrying this TCR beta chain was detected a few times. The data were obtained in a study of CD8+ T cells in alopecia areata. Germline values: CDR1 SGHNT, CDR2 YYREEE (reference sequence). The V and J ends lost 6 bases and 2 bases respectively, with 13 bases between them. The CDR3 is made up of 14 amino acids. Sample treatment: oral pan-JAK inhibitor, 5-10 mg twice daily. Extracted from the samples, RNA was reverse transcribed into cDNA to serve as the sequencing template. Using immunoSEQ multiplex PCR, the repertoire was profiled, and TCRdb retains in-frame clones only, with some absent. Among over 100,000 clones listed, around 56% were seen once.

This sequence was found in a human donor with alopecia areata. This specimen was CD4+ T cells sorted from blood, taken at week 4, from a patient treated with tofacitinib. This chain uses TRBV5-4 with TRBJ2-3; D is undetermined. The CDR3 is CASTTDEITDTQYF. CDR3 DNA: TGTGCCAGCACCACGGACGAGATCACAGATACGCAGTATTTT.